One T cell receptor (beta chain) is described in this entry. These data originate in a study of blood T cell repertoires in COVID-19. Assay used: immunoSEQ multiplex PCR; TCRdb lists only in-frame clones, some missing. Of roughly 66,000 clones in the sample, 70% to 85% were seen once. This CDR3 has 16 amino acids. Per the germline V gene, CDR1 is MNHEY and CDR2 is SVGEGT. Deletions cut 2 bases from V and 1 base from J, with 11 bases between. The sequence derives from a man aged 60-69 years with acute or convalescent COVID-19. Source material: peripheral blood. The gene calls are TRBV6-2 or TRBV6-3 and TRBJ2-2, with a weak D call TRBD2 (5 bases). The CDR3 sequence: CASSYLTSWNTGELFF. In DNA form, the CDR3 reads TGTGCCAGCAGTTACCTAACTAGTTGGAACACCGGGGAGCTGTTTTTT.